This is a list of T cell receptor beta chains from one sample in a study of CXCR3-negative and CXCR3-positive naive CD8 T cells. TCRdb reanalyzed the 5' RACE reads and collapses them to one entry per CDR3 protein, without DNA. Across 80,000 to 95,000 distinct CDR3 sequences, the top ten clones capture around 1.5% of the sample. Material for sequencing was naive CXCR3- CD8+ T cells from blood. The receptors were sampled from a human donor in good health. Some clones in this sample may be carry-over from other donors' samples. The CDR3 runs from the conserved cysteine through the conserved F or W. Fields, in order: J gene, V gene, CDR3 protein.

>TRBJ2-1|TRBV19
CASSTLPSGLNEQFF
>TRBJ1-4|TRBV4-1
CASSQEGRGPEKLFF
>TRBJ2-3|TRBV3-1
CASSQDLRWTDTQYF
>TRBJ1-1|TRBV12-3/TRBV12-4
CASSLEQPEAFF
>TRBJ2-7|TRBV6-2/TRBV6-3
CASSWTMHEQYF
>TRBJ2-7|TRBV13
CASSSSAGGYEQYF
>TRBJ2-3|TRBV20-1
CSARDRTSGSSGDTQYF
>TRBJ2-3|TRBV12-3/TRBV12-4
CASSNLRVQDTQYF
>TRBJ1-1|TRBV20-1
CSASKGQGGRGATEAFF
>TRBJ1-4|TRBV11-3
CASSLGDRNEKLFF